The rows below give T cell receptor beta chains drawn from one sample of a study of shared clonotypes between healthy human individuals. Method: immunoSEQ multiplex PCR; TCRdb's copy keeps in-frame clones and lacks some. The data hold over 1.4 million clones, with around 97% observed a single time. Specimen: naive CD4+ T cells sorted from blood. The receptors come from a man younger than 40 in good health. The CDR3 runs from the conserved cysteine through the conserved F or W. The D gene is left open where the match is weak. Not every row has a clone size; where given, it reads once, few, many or a size class.

v_gene	j_gene	abundance	d_gene	CDR3nt	CDR3aa
TRBV11-3	TRBJ2-5	NA	NA	TGTGCCAGCAGCTTAAATCCTCTGCCGCAAGAGACCCAGTACTTC	CASSLNPLPQETQYF
TRBV19	TRBJ1-5	NA	NA	TGTGCCAGTATGGGGCTAGCCGACGGCAATCAGCCCCAGCATTTT	CASMGLADGNQPQHF
TRBV27	TRBJ2-7	NA	NA	TGTGCCAGCAGTTTTAGTAGGACAGGGAGGGTCTCCTACGAGCAGTACTTC	CASSFSRTGRVSYEQYF
TRBV5-6	TRBJ2-1	NA	NA	TGTGCCAGCAGCTTGGAAGGGGCTTATTCCTACAATGAGCAGTTCTTC	CASSLEGAYSYNEQFF
TRBV7-8	TRBJ2-3	NA	NA	TGTGCCAGCAGCACAGAACGAACAGATACGCAGTATTTT	CASSTERTDTQYF
TRBV27	TRBJ1-3	NA	TRBD1	TGTGCCAGCAGACCCGACAGGGCGCAAGGAAACACCATATATTTT	CASRPDRAQGNTIYF
TRBV5-4	TRBJ2-7	NA	TRBD1	TGTGCCAGCAGCTCCGGACAGGGGATAGGATACGAGCAGTACTTC	CASSSGQGIGYEQYF
TRBV10-3	TRBJ2-1	NA	TRBD1	TGTGCCATCAGCCGACAGGGAATAGAGCAGTTCTTC	CAISRQGIEQFF
TRBV5-4	TRBJ2-5	NA	TRBD2	TGTGCCAGCAGCCGAGCTGGGACTAGCCTCGAGACCCAGTACTTC	CASSRAGTSLETQYF
TRBV18	TRBJ2-2	NA	NA	TGTGCCAGCTCACCATTGGGGGCGACCGGGGAGCTGTTTTTT	CASSPLGATGELFF
TRBV11-2	TRBJ2-5	NA	NA	TGTGCCAGCAGCTTAGGTTCGGCAGGGGCTGAGACCCAGTACTTC	CASSLGSAGAETQYF
TRBV11-3	TRBJ2-2	NA	TRBD2	TGTGCCAGCAGCTTAGGAGCGGGAGTCACCGGGGAGCTGTTTTTT	CASSLGAGVTGELFF
TRBV9	TRBJ2-2	NA	TRBD2	TGTGCCAGCAGCGTATCTAGCGGGAGGGTTGGCGGGGAGCTGTTTTTT	CASSVSSGRVGGELFF
TRBV25-1	TRBJ1-2	NA	NA	TGTGCCAGCAGTGACCAAGGCGGACGCAACTATGGCTACACCTTC	CASSDQGGRNYGYTF
TRBV7-8	TRBJ1-4	NA	NA	TGTGCCAGCAGCTATTGGGAAAATGAAAAACTGTTTTTT	CASSYWENEKLFF
TRBV30	TRBJ2-3	NA	NA	TGTGCCTGTCGGGGCACAGATACGCAGTATTTT	CACRGTDTQYF
TRBV5-1	TRBJ1-1	NA	NA	TGCGCCAGCAGCTACCTCAAGGGAATCCTCACTGAAGCTTTCTTT	CASSYLKGILTEAFF
TRBV6-4	TRBJ2-2	NA	TRBD1	TGTGCCAGCAGTGTCAGGACAGGCGTTAACACCGGGGAGCTGTTTTTT	CASSVRTGVNTGELFF
TRBV4-1	TRBJ2-4	NA	TRBD2	TGCGCCAGCAGCCAAGTCCTAGCGGGAGGCGGGGACATTCAGTACTTC	CASSQVLAGGGDIQYF
TRBV27	TRBJ2-3	NA	NA	TGTGCCAGCAGTATTGGAGATACGCAGTATTTT	CASSIGDTQYF
TRBV7-3	TRBJ1-1	NA	NA	TGTGCCAGCAGCTTAGTGGGAATGAACACTGAAGCTTTCTTT	CASSLVGMNTEAFF
TRBV7-9	TRBJ2-3	NA	TRBD2	TGTGCCAGCAGCTTTAGCGGGGACGATACGCAGTATTTT	CASSFSGDDTQYF
TRBV5-1	TRBJ2-5	NA	TRBD1	TGCGCCAGCAGCTTGTCAGGGGGCCGGCAAGAGACCCAGTACTTC	CASSLSGGRQETQYF
TRBV9	TRBJ2-2	NA	NA	TGTGCCAGCAGCGTAGTGTCTGGGCGGCCCACCGGGGAGCTGTTTTTT	CASSVVSGRPTGELFF
TRBV10-3	TRBJ2-7	once	NA	TGTGCCATCAGTGGAGGCAGAAGCTACGAGCAGTACTTC	CAISGGRSYEQYF
TRBV18	TRBJ2-7	NA	NA	TGTGCCAGCTCACGTACGGCGAATATGGGTTACGAGCAGTACTTC	CASSRTANMGYEQYF
TRBV7-9	TRBJ1-2	NA	NA	TGTGCCAGCAGCATGGACAGCTATGGCTACACCTTC	CASSMDSYGYTF
TRBV19	TRBJ1-3	NA	NA	TGTGCCAGTAGTATAGTTGCCGCCGGCCCTGGAAACACCATATATTTT	CASSIVAAGPGNTIYF